The clone carrying this T cell receptor (beta chain) has just a few counts. Its cognate antigen is unknown. This entry is derived from a study of CD8+ T cells in alopecia areata. The CDR3 contains 13 residues. The germline gives CDR1 SQVTM, CDR2 ANQGSEA. Isolated RNA was reverse transcribed into cDNA used as the sequencing template. The protocol was immunoSEQ multiplex PCR, while the TCRdb copy is restricted to in-frame clones and leaves out a portion. This sample has about 250,000 clones; 60% occur once, and the top ten carry around 0.92%. The treatment denotes: oral pan-JAK inhibitor, 5-10 mg twice daily. Study-level points and caveats: Significant decreases in scalp clonality and expanded CD8+ clones followed tofacitinib treatment.

This clonotype was sampled from a human donor with alopecia areata. The source was CD4+ T cells sorted from blood, collected at roughly week 52, from a patient treated with tofacitinib. The genes are TRBV29-1 and TRBJ2-1; D is uncertain. CDR3 sequence reads: CSQAKDSYNEQFF. Written as DNA, the CDR3 is TGCAGTCAAGCGAAGGACTCCTACAATGAGCAGTTCTTC.